This T cell receptor (beta chain) was recorded in a study of CD8 T cells in ankylosing spondylitis. Overall study findings and caveats: Apparently characteristic of ankylosing spondylitis blood was a TCR beta motif (roughly eight highly homologous variants). Certain motif variants had earlier been reported in reactive arthritis synovial fluid and blood. Disease-associated clones were reportedly significantly overrepresented in matched ankylosing spondylitis synovial fluid.

Trimming left V 5 bases short and J 7 bases short, with 12 bases between. The V gene's germline CDR1 is SEHNR and CDR2 FQNEAQ (reference sequence). CDR3 length equals 14 residues. Turning to this clonotype: Its specificity is unknown.

Via MiXCR, TCRdb re-called the 5' RACE reads, giving one row per CDR3 protein. The table includes around 220,000 distinct CDR3 sequences, around 17% detected once. The chain employs TRBV7-9 and TRBJ1-6; D is undetermined. The receptor was derived from a male donor with ankylosing spondylitis. The specimen was blood, either unsorted or a sorted T cell fraction (not recorded which). Here the CDR3 reads CASSPVWINSPLHF. CDR3 coding DNA: TGTGCCAGCAGCCCCGTTTGGATAAATTCACCCCTCCACTTT.